Listed below are T cell receptor beta chains from one sample, sequenced in a study of vaccination effects on CD4 cells after COVID-19. Sequencing used immunoSEQ multiplex PCR; TCRdb keeps in-frame clones, though not all of them. The top ten hold approximately 5% of the sample, which has over 45,000 clones, 67% seen once. For these receptors, no antigen is known. The sequences come from CD4+ T cells from PBMCs cultured without peptide, collected before COVID-19 vaccination. The receptor set was obtained from a human donor who received a COVID-19 vaccine. Each CDR3 is given with its conserved first and last residue. Each record gives: D gene, V gene, CDR3 length, J gene, clone size, CDR3 DNA, CDR3 protein. D genes are given only for firm matches. The size field is filled for only some rows; it gives once, few, many or a size class.

TRBD1	TRBV5-6	13	TRBJ1-2	.	TGTGCCAGCAGCCCGCGGACAGGGCTTGGCTACACCTTC	CASSPRTGLGYTF
.	TRBV7-9	16	TRBJ1-3	.	TGTGCCAGCAGCTTTCGAAGGGGAGTCTCTGGAAACACCATATATTTT	CASSFRRGVSGNTIYF
.	TRBV24-1	13	TRBJ2-1	.	TGTGCCACCAGTGATTCCAGCCTAGGTGAGCAGTTCTTC	CATSDSSLGEQFF
.	TRBV5-1	15	TRBJ1-1	.	TGCGCCAGCAGCTTGGGTAGGACGCGGGACACTGAAGCTTTCTTT	CASSLGRTRDTEAFF
TRBD2	TRBV7-2	16	TRBJ2-7	.	TGTGCCAGCAGCTTAGCAGGACTAGCGGGAGGAGGCGAGCAGTACTTC	CASSLAGLAGGGEQYF
.	TRBV2	12	TRBJ1-2	.	TGTGCCAGCAGGGAAAGGATAAGTGGCTACACCTTC	CASRERISGYTF
.	TRBV5-5	15	TRBJ1-2	.	TGTGCCAGCAGCTTGGGAGGGCCCTCTGACTATGGCTACACCTTC	CASSLGGPSDYGYTF
.	TRBV6-5	14	TRBJ2-7	.	TGTGCCAGCAGTTACGACGGAACCTCCTACGAGCAGTACTTC	CASSYDGTSYEQYF
.	TRBV25-1	15	TRBJ2-1	.	TGTGCCAGCAGTGAAACCGGGGGCTCCTACAATGAGCAGTTCTTC	CASSETGGSYNEQFF
.	TRBV7-8	15	TRBJ2-1	.	TGTGCCAGCAGCCAAGCGGCAGGGAGGAACAATGAGCAGTTCTTC	CASSQAAGRNNEQFF
.	TRBV12-3/TRBV12-4	13	TRBJ1-1	.	TGTGCCAGCAGCGCGGGACTAAACACTGAAGCTTTCTTT	CASSAGLNTEAFF
.	TRBV5-1	14	TRBJ1-6	.	TGCGCCAGCTCCTCCGGTACAGATAATTCACCCCTCCACTTT	CASSSGTDNSPLHF
.	TRBV5-1	15	TRBJ1-5	few	TGCGCCAGCAGCAAATGGGGGTCTCGAAATCAGCCCCAGCATTTT	CASSKWGSRNQPQHF
TRBD1	TRBV6-5	13	TRBJ1-1	few	TGTGCCAGCGCGGGACAGGCGAACACTGAAGCTTTCTTT	CASAGQANTEAFF
.	TRBV4-1	15	TRBJ1-2	once	TGCGCCAGCAGCCAAGATGATAGCGGAGGGTATGGCTACACCTTC	CASSQDDSGGYGYTF
.	TRBV5-1	13	TRBJ2-7	.	TGCGCCAGCAGCCCGGAGTTCGCAACCGAGCAGTACTTC	CASSPEFATEQYF
TRBD1	TRBV11-3	17	TRBJ2-6	few	TGTGCCAGCAGCCCCGGGACAGGGGTAACTGGGGCCAACGTCCTGACTTTC	CASSPGTGVTGANVLTF
.	TRBV6-5	13	TRBJ1-6	.	TGTGCCAGTCAGCCGTTTCTGGGTTCACCCCTCCACTTT	CASQPFLGSPLHF
.	TRBV18	16	TRBJ2-7	few	TGTGCCAGCTCACCTTCGACGGACTTAAGTGGCCACGAGCAGTACTTC	CASSPSTDLSGHEQYF
TRBD1	TRBV5-4	15	TRBJ1-2	.	TGTGCCAGCAGCTTGGTCACCACAGGGGGGAATGGCTACACCTTC	CASSLVTTGGNGYTF
TRBD2	TRBV9	16	TRBJ2-1	few	TGTGCCAGCAGCGTAGACGGGGGGATCTCCTACAATGAGCAGTTCTTC	CASSVDGGISYNEQFF
.	TRBV11-2	15	TRBJ1-2	few	TGTGCCAGCAGCCCCTGGAGGGCAGCTAACTATGGCTACACCTTC	CASSPWRAANYGYTF
TRBD1	TRBV7-9	17	TRBJ2-1	.	TGTGCCAGCAGCTTACGGCAGGGGGCAACTCGGGGCAATGAGCAGTTCTTC	CASSLRQGATRGNEQFF
TRBD2	TRBV5-1	16	TRBJ2-3	.	TGCGCCAGCAGCCCAATGGGGGGGACTAGCACAGATACGCAGTATTTT	CASSPMGGTSTDTQYF
.	TRBV27	15	TRBJ2-7	.	TGTGCCAGCAGTTTAGGTTCCGGCGGGATCTACGAGCAGTACTTC	CASSLGSGGIYEQYF
TRBD2	TRBV2	13	TRBJ2-5	.	TGTGCCAGCAGTTCCGGGACTACGGAGACCCAGTACTTC	CASSSGTTETQYF
.	TRBV27	15	TRBJ1-4	.	TGTGCCAGCAGTCCTGCGTCATGGACGGGAGAAAAACTGTTTTTT	CASSPASWTGEKLFF
TRBD1	TRBV3-1/TRBV3-2	14	TRBJ1-2	.	TGTGCCAGCAGCCCCGACAGGGTTAACTATGGCTACACCTTC	CASSPDRVNYGYTF
.	TRBV5-1	13	TRBJ2-1	.	TGCGCCAGCAGCTTGACAACCTACAATGAGCAGTTCTTC	CASSLTTYNEQFF
.	TRBV5-1	15	TRBJ1-1	.	TGCGCCAGCAGCTTGGCCCGAGCCATGAACACTGAAGCTTTCTTT	CASSLARAMNTEAFF
.	TRBV7-2	14	TRBJ2-3	.	TGTGCCAGCAGCTTTGCCAGGCCCACAGATACGCAGTATTTT	CASSFARPTDTQYF
.	TRBV28	15	TRBJ1-2	.	TGTGCCAGCAGTTTAAGGGCAGGGAATCGGTATGGCTACACCTTC	CASSLRAGNRYGYTF
.	TRBV19	14	TRBJ2-7	.	TGTGCCAGTAGTATCGATAGGGGATTGAGGGAGCAGTACTTC	CASSIDRGLREQYF
.	TRBV15	15	TRBJ1-4	.	TGTGCCACCAGCAGAGATCCGGCAGAAAATGAAAAACTGTTTTTT	CATSRDPAENEKLFF
.	TRBV18	15	TRBJ2-5	.	TGTGCCAGCTCACCAAGGACGGGGCGCCAAGAGACCCAGTACTTC	CASSPRTGRQETQYF
.	TRBV28	17	TRBJ2-2	.	TGTGCCAGCAGAGCTATTATCGGACGAGGGACATCCGGGGAGCTGTTTTTT	CASRAIIGRGTSGELFF
TRBD1	TRBV19	13	TRBJ1-2	.	TGTGCCAGTAGTTTTAAAGGGGGCCATGGCTACACCTTC	CASSFKGGHGYTF
.	TRBV30	17	TRBJ2-3	.	TGTGCCTGGAGGATTGGACTCGGGAAGACTAGCACAGATACGCAGTATTTT	CAWRIGLGKTSTDTQYF
.	TRBV25-1	14	TRBJ1-5	.	TGTGCCAGCAATGAAGGGGCGGGCAATCAGCCCCAGCATTTT	CASNEGAGNQPQHF
.	TRBV28	13	TRBJ1-2	.	TGTGCCAGCAGTCCCCGGACGGCCTATGGCTACACCTTC	CASSPRTAYGYTF
TRBD1	TRBV2	15	TRBJ1-2	.	TGTGCCAGCAGTGAACAAGGCAGGGGGCTCTATGGCTACACCTTC	CASSEQGRGLYGYTF
.	TRBV30	14	TRBJ2-7	few	TGTGCCTGGAGTGTAAAGAATCCCGGCTACGAGCAGTACTTC	CAWSVKNPGYEQYF
.	TRBV7-7	13	TRBJ2-1	.	TGTGCTAGCAGCTTAGCGCAGGGAAGTGAGCAGTTCTTC	CASSLAQGSEQFF
.	TRBV6-5	12	TRBJ1-1	.	TGTGCCAGCGGGTCGGCGAACACTGAAGCTTTCTTT	CASGSANTEAFF
TRBD2	TRBV4-1	18	TRBJ2-7	.	TGCGCCAGCAGCCATCTAGCGGGGGGAGGAATACACTCCTACGAGCAGTACTTC	CASSHLAGGGIHSYEQYF
TRBD2	TRBV29-1	13	TRBJ2-7	.	TGCAGCGCAGGCCGGGGGGTTTCCTACGAGCAGTACTTC	CSAGRGVSYEQYF
TRBD1	TRBV27	14	TRBJ2-7	once	TGTGCCAGCAGCCCGACAGGGAAGACCTACGAGCAGTACTTC	CASSPTGKTYEQYF
.	TRBV5-5	15	TRBJ2-3	.	TGTGCCAGCAGCATACTGGGCGGGAGCACAGATACGCAGTATTTT	CASSILGGSTDTQYF